This T cell receptor (beta chain) was sequenced in a study of somatic mutations in cytotoxic T cells in rheumatoid arthritis. Study in general: There were some V beta antibody-stained T-cell populations flow-sorted at nearly 100% purity, and these included V beta1+ cells sequenced for TCRB. Overall study results and limits: There was no significant difference in CD8+ T-cell clonality between rheumatoid arthritis patients and age-matched healthy controls.

Trimming shortened V by 6 bases and J by 3 bases, and 17 bases separated the two germline ends. The germline V gene encodes CDR1 SEHNR and CDR2 FQNEAQ (reference sequence). The CDR3 totals 15 residues. Assay used: immunoSEQ multiplex PCR; TCRdb lists only in-frame clones, some missing. The table records about 9,200 clones, roughly 85% of them present only once. On this clone: Its antigen is undetermined.

This receptor was taken from an adult with rheumatoid arthritis. The sequenced sample consisted of CD8+ T cells sorted from blood. The rearrangement joins TRBV7-9 to TRBJ1-1; D ambiguous. CDR3 in DNA: TGTGCCAGCAGTGCTACGGTGGGTCGGCACACTGAAGCTTTCTTT. It encodes CASSATVGRHTEAFF.